A selection of T cell receptor beta chains follows, all from one sample in a study of blood T cell repertoires in COVID-19. Clones were sequenced by immunoSEQ multiplex PCR, and TCRdb holds only the in-frame ones, with some missing. The sample lists around 250,000 clones, approximately 90% seen once, with about 4% in the top ten. Input material: PBMCs or T cells enriched from blood (not recorded which). Receptor source: a woman aged 30 to 39 with acute COVID-19. The CDR3 runs from the conserved cysteine through the conserved F or W. Some rows mark clone size as missing; the rest say once, few, many or name a class of expanded clone.

>-|TRBJ2-5|TRBV5-4
CASSRPSGQETQYF
>-|TRBJ2-7|TRBV5-1
CASSLSLALRNEQYF
>-|TRBJ2-7|TRBV4-1
CASSQGLAASYEQYF
>-|TRBJ1-5|TRBV28
CASSLQGGQPQHF
>many|TRBJ1-3|TRBV5-3
CARSLERGGNTIYF
>-|TRBJ2-1|TRBV2
CASNRQQGVSSYNEQFF
>-|TRBJ1-3|TRBV29-1
CSVAVPGNTIYF
>-|TRBJ2-7|TRBV28
CASSYPGEQYF
>few|TRBJ2-7|TRBV7-2
CASSLGARSYEQYF
>-|TRBJ1-4|TRBV9
CASSPQGLANEKLFF
>few|TRBJ2-2|TRBV19
CASTRQVTDRDTGELFF
>-|TRBJ1-3|TRBV7-9
CASSLVGPGNTIYF
>-|TRBJ1-1|TRBV2
CATQNPNTEAFF
>-|TRBJ2-3|TRBV28
CASSSALAGWESDTQYF
>-|TRBJ1-6|TRBV6-5
CASSSDGSSYNSPLHF
>-|TRBJ2-3|TRBV11-2
CASSLVGGLAADTQYF
>-|TRBJ2-1|TRBV6-5
CASSYAGNEQFF
>-|TRBJ2-7|TRBV27
CASIDDRDFSYEQYF
>-|TRBJ1-4|TRBV6-5
CASRVAPGSNEKLFF
>-|TRBJ2-3|TRBV5-1
CASSLVSSGSLDTQYF
>-|TRBJ2-7|TRBV30
CAWSRGLSGRAYLEYEQYF
>-|TRBJ2-1|TRBV4-1
CASSQDAPKSYGNEQFF
>-|TRBJ2-2|TRBV9
CASSEPGQGAAGELFF
>-|TRBJ2-2|TRBV24-1
CATSGTSGSGTGELFF
>few|TRBJ2-3|TRBV2
CASRDRADTQYF